This TCR beta chain was documented in a study of shared clonotypes between healthy human individuals. Whole-study results and caveats: Genetic and exposure-history diversity was limited by the few donors.

Free of recent acute infections or vaccinations, the donors were healthy HIV-negative adults. Worth noting for this clone: The antigen is not known.

Here immunoSEQ multiplex PCR was the method, and the copy in TCRdb shows in-frame clones only, minus some. The sample holds approximately 92,000 clones; approximately 75% are singletons and the top ten take approximately 55%. This CDR3 is 15 amino acids long. Between the trimmed V and J ends, which lost 2 bases and 2 bases, there was a span of 13 bases. Germline V gene sequence: CDR1 WNHNN, CDR2 SYGVQD (reference sequence). This clonotype originated in a man between 25 and 39 years old in good health. The chain couples TRBV10-1 to TRBJ2-7; either TRBD1 or TRBD2 may fit D (5 bases each). The material sequenced was memory CD8+ T cells sorted from blood. The subset: CD45RO+ cells pooled with CCR7-negative TemRA cells. The CDR3 nucleotides are TGCGCCAGCAGTGAGAGTAGGGACGCAGCCTACGAGCAGTACTTC. It is translated as CASSESRDAAYEQYF.